This T cell receptor (beta chain) was obtained from a study of a mutant IDH1 vaccine in newly diagnosed glioma (dated by TCRdb to about 2021). For the study in its entirety: Of the 32 treated patients, around 62% were male and about 40% were female, and the mean age was roughly 40 years. Before enrollment, patients had received standard therapy of radiotherapy alone, temozolomide alone, or radiochemotherapy with temozolomide; most received the combination. Peripheral blood samples were drawn at six visits, namely V03 (baseline), V05, V07, V10, V12 and V13. Longitudinal TCRB deep sequencing was done for 25 treated patients, wherever samples were available for exploratory analyses.

The sample's time point, from its label and the paper: baseline, week 1 (first vaccination visit). This specimen's treatment or condition label, per the study, means: pre-vaccination baseline after standard-of-care therapy. Newly diagnosed WHO grade 3 or 4 IDH1-mutant astrocytomas showing loss of nuclear ATRX were present in the donors. The samples were drawn from NOA16, a multicentre, single-arm, open-label phase I trial in Germany that tested a mutant IDH1 peptide vaccine in humans for the first time. Visit V03 blood draws served as the baseline sample for immunogenicity testing. Genomic DNA for TCRB sequencing was extracted from EDTA blood using the DNeasy Blood and Tissue Kit. Notes on this clone: Its antigen is not yet known. It has no much larger one-base neighbor in the sample; base qualities were not kept.

Libraries were constructed by the immunoSEQ multiplex PCR assay. Rearranged TCR beta chain sequences were amplified with the hsTCRB Kit following the manufacturer's protocol. Sequencing of TCRB libraries was carried out on an Illumina MiSeq. The paper's data handling went like this. The proprietary platform of the kit vendor was used for demultiplexing, trimming and gene mapping. TCRdb re-hosts the immuneACCESS table, in-frame sequences only. Its copies lack some clones; in the studies checked, an unresolved V gene accounts for under half of them, and the cause for the rest is not known. D and trimming come from the DNA, and the V and J calls and clone size come from that table. This sample gives over 80,000 clones in total; roughly 89% of them show up just once. The ten largest clones take up around 0.6% of the sample. General study outcomes and caveats: Immune responses induced by the vaccine were seen in around 94% of patients across multiple MHC alleles. It was noted by the authors that analyses of patient blood samples could not be reproduced owing to sample limitations. Pseudoprogression appeared unrelated to alterations in the top peripheral T cell clonotypes detected by TCRB sequencing. Selection of PBMC samples for TCRB deep sequencing was based on availability.

The germline V gene supplies CDR1 SNHLY and CDR2 FYNNEI. There are 13 amino acids in the CDR3, from cysteine to phenylalanine inclusive. Only the CDR3 part of the read is kept: 39 bases, read in frame from the first base. Between the V and J ends, shortened by 8 bases and 0 bases respectively, the junction contains 10 bases. The clonotype originates from a woman between 45 and 60 years old with glioma. The chain is encoded by TRBV2 joined to TRBJ2-5; no D segment can be confidently identified. The starting material was PBMCs, obtained from a glioma patient treated with radiotherapy, temozolomide or both. The DNA sequence is as follows: TGTGCCAGCCTCCTCATCTACCAAGAGACCCAGTACTTC. Protein translation: CASLLIYQETQYF.